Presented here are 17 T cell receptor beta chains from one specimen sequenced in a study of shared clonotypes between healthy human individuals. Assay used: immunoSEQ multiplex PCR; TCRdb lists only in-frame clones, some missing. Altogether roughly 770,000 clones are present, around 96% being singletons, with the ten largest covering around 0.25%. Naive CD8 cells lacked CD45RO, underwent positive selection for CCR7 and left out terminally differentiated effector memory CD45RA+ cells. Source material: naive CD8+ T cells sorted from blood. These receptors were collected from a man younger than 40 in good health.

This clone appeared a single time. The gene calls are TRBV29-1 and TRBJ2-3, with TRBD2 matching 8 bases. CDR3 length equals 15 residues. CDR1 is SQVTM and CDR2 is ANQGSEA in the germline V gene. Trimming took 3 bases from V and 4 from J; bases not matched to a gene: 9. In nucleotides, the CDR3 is TGCAGCGTTGACGGACTAGCACCCAGGGCAGATACGCAGTATTTT. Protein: CSVDGLAPRADTQYF.

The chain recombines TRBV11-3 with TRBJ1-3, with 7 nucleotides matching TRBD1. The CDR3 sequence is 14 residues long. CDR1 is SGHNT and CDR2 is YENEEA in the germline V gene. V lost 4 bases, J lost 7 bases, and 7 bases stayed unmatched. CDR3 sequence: CASSSDRERNTIYF. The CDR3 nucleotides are TGTGCCAGCAGCTCCGACAGGGAGCGGAACACCATATATTTT.

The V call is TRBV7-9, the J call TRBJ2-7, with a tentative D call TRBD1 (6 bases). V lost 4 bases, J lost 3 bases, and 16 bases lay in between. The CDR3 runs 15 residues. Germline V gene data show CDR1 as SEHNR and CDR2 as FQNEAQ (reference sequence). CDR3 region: CASSSRQEGVYEQYF. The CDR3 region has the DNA TGTGCCAGCAGCTCAAGACAGGAAGGTGTCTACGAGCAGTACTTC. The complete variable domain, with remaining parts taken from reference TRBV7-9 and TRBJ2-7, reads DTGVSQNPRHKITKRGQNVTFRCDPISEHNRLYWYRQTLGQGPEFLTYFQNEAQLEKSRLLSDRFSAERPKGSFSTLEIQRTEQGDSAMYLCASSSRQEGVYEQYFGPGTRLTVT.

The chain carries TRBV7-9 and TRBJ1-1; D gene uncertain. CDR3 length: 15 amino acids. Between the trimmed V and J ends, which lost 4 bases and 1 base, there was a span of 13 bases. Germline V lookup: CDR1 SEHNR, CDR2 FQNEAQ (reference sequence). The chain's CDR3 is CASSSPRGSNTEAFF. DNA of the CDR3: TGTGCCAGCAGCTCCCCCCGGGGTTCGAACACTGAAGCTTTCTTT.

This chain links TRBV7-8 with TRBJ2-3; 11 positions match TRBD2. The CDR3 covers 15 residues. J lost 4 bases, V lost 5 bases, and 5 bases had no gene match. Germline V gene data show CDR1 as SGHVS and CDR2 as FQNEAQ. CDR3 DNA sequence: TGTGCCAGCAGCCCAATAGCGGGAGGGCCAGATACGCAGTATTTT. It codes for CASSPIAGGPDTQYF. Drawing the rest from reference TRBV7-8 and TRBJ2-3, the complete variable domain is GAGVSQSPRYKVAKRGQDVALRCDPISGHVSLFWYQQALGQGPEFLTYFQNEAQLDKSGLPSDRFFAERPEGSVSTLKIQRTQQEDSAVYLCASSPIAGGPDTQYFGPGTRLTVL.

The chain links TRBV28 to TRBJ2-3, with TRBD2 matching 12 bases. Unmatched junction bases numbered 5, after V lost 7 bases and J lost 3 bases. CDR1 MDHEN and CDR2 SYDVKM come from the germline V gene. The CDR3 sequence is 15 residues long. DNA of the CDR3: TGTGCCAGCAACCCTAGCGGGAGGGGAACAGATACGCAGTATTTT. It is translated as CASNPSGRGTDTQYF.

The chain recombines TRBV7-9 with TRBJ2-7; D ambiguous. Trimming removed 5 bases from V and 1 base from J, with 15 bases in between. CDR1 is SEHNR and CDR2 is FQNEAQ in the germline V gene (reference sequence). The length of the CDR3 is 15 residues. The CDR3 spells CASSLRGNRSYEQYF. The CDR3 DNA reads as TGTGCCAGCAGCCTACGTGGGAACCGATCCTACGAGCAGTACTTC.

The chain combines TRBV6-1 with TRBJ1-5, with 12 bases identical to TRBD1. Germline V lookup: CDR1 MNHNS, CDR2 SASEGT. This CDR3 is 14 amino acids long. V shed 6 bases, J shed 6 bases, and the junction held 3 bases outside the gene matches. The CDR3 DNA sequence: TGTGCCAGCAGACCGGGACAGGGGGCTCAGCCCCAGCATTTT. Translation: CASRPGQGAQPQHF.

In nucleotides, the CDR3 is TGTGCCAGCAGCTTAAACGGTGACTACACAGATACGCAGTATTTT. The encoded protein is CASSLNGDYTDTQYF. This chain connects TRBV13 to TRBJ2-3; a possible D gene is TRBD2 (5 bases). This CDR3 comprises 15 residues. Trimming stripped 2 bases from V and 2 bases from J, with 11 bases between. The germline V gene encodes CDR1 PRHDT and CDR2 FYEKMQ (reference sequence). Using reference TRBV13 and TRBJ2-3 for the parts outside the CDR3, the full variable domain is AAGVIQSPRHLIKEKRETATLKCYPIPRHDTVYWYQQGPGQDPQFLISFYEKMQSDKGSIPDRFSAQQFSDYHSELNMSSLELGDSALYFCASSLNGDYTDTQYFGPGTRLTVL.

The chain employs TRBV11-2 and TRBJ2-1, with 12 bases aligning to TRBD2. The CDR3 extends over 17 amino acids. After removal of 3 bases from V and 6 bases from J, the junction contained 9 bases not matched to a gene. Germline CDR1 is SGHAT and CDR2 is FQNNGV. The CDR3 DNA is TGTGCCAGCAGCTTTAGACTAGCGGGAGTATCGGGCAATGAGCAGTTCTTC. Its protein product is CASSFRLAGVSGNEQFF.

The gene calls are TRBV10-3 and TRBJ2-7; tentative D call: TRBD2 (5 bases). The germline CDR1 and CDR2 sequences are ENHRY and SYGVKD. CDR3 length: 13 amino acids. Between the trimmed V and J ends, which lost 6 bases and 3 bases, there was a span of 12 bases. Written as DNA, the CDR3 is TGTGCCATCAGGGAGCCCGGGGACTACGAGCAGTACTTC. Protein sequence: CAIREPGDYEQYF.

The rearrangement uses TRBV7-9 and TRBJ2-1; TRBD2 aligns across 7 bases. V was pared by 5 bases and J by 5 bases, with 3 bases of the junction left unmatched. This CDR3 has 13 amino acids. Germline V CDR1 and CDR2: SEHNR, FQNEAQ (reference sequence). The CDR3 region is CASSTGLNNEQFF. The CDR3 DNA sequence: TGTGCCAGCAGCACGGGACTAAACAATGAGCAGTTCTTC.

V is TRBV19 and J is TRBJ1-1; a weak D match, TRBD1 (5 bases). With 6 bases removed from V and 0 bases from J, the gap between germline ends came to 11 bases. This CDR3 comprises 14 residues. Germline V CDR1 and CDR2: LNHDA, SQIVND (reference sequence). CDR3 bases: TGTGCCAGTAGCTGGGGGGGAATGAACACTGAAGCTTTCTTT. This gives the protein CASSWGGMNTEAFF.

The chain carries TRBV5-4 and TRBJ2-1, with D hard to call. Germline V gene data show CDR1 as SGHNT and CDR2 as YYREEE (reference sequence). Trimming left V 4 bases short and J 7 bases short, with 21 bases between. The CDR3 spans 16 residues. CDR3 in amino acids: CASSEKGAPFSNEQFF. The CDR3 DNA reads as TGTGCCAGCAGCGAGAAAGGAGCGCCTTTCTCGAATGAGCAGTTCTTC.

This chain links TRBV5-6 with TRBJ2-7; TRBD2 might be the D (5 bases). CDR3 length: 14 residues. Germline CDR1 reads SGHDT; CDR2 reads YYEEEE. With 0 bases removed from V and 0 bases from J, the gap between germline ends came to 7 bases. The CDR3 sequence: CASSLAGISYEQYF. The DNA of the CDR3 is TGTGCCAGCAGCTTGGCCGGGATCTCCTACGAGCAGTACTTC.

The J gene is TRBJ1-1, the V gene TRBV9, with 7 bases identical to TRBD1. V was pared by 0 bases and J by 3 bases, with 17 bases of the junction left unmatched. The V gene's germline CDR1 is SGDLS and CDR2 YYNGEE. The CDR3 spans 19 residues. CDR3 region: CASSVGAVQGTRMDTEAFF. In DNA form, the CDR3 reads TGTGCCAGCAGCGTAGGGGCGGTACAGGGGACTCGAATGGACACTGAAGCTTTCTTT.

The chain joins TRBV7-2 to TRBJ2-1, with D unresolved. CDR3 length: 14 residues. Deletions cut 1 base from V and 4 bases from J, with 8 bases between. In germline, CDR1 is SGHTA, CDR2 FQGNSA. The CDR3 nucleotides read TGTGCCAGCAGCTTAGAGGGCCCTTACAATGAGCAGTTCTTC. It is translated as CASSLEGPYNEQFF.